These 8 T cell receptor beta chains were sequenced from one sample in a study of cytomegalovirus exposure and HLA in healthy donors. PCR involved 60 Vbeta and 13 Jbeta primers. Data came from immunoSEQ multiplex PCR; TCRdb stores just in-frame clones and leaves some out. Of some 150,000 clones listed, 80% are singletons. Sequenced sample: PBMCs. The receptors were sampled from a woman aged 40 to 50 in good health and CMV-seropositive.

The V and J genes are TRBV2 and TRBJ1-3, with D perhaps TRBD1 (5 bases). Between the trimmed V and J ends, which lost 3 bases and 0 bases, there was a span of 6 bases. The CDR3 contains 14 residues. Germline-derived CDR1 and CDR2 are SNHLY and FYNNEI. The CDR3 spells CASSDRVSGNTIYF. The CDR3 DNA follows: TGTGCCAGCAGTGACAGGGTCTCTGGAAACACCATATATTTT.

The chain is built from TRBV7-9 and TRBJ2-1, with TRBD2 as a possible D gene (5 bases). The germline gives CDR1 SEHNR, CDR2 FQNEAQ (reference sequence). The length of the CDR3 is 17 residues. V shed 5 bases and J shed 0 bases, with 17 bases lying between them. This CDR3 reads CASSRRRSAPSYNEQFF. CDR3 coding DNA: TGTGCCAGCAGCCGCCGGAGGAGCGCCCCCTCCTACAATGAGCAGTTCTTC.

In nucleotides, the CDR3 is TGTGCCAGTAGTCCCGGGACAGCCACGAACACCGGGGAGCTGTTTTTT. It translates to CASSPGTATNTGELFF. V and J are TRBV19 and TRBJ2-2; 7 bases match TRBD1. The J segment lost 0 bases and the V segment lost 5 bases, leaving 6 bases of the junction unmatched. This CDR3 comprises 16 residues. Germline-derived CDR1 and CDR2 are LNHDA and SQIVND (reference sequence). Supplemented by reference TRBV19 and TRBJ2-2, the full variable domain reads DGGITQSPKYLFRKEGQNVTLSCEQNLNHDAMYWYRQDPGQGLRLIYYSQIVNDFQKGDIAEGYSVSREKKESFPLTVTSAQKNPTAFYLCASSPGTATNTGELFFGEGSRLTVL.

CDR3 sequence: CASSFLGKREFGEQFF. Written as DNA, the CDR3 is TGTGCCAGCAGTTTTTTGGGAAAGCGGGAGTTTGGTGAGCAGTTCTTC. The J gene is TRBJ2-1, the V gene TRBV28; 8 bases map to TRBD2. Germline V lookup: CDR1 MDHEN, CDR2 SYDVKM. The CDR3 is 16 residues long. The V segment lost 3 bases and the J segment 9 bases; nucleotides outside the gene matches: 13.

The V call is TRBV6-1, the J call TRBJ2-7; 8 bases line up with TRBD1. The CDR3 is made up of 16 amino acids. V was pared by 4 bases and J by 0 bases, with 8 bases of the junction left unmatched. The germline V gene has CDR1 MNHNS and CDR2 SASEGT. The CDR3 spells CASSVPRTGSSYEQYF. CDR3 bases: TGTGCCAGCAGTGTCCCAAGGACAGGGAGCTCCTACGAGCAGTACTTC.

This chain connects TRBV5-1 to TRBJ2-3; 13 bases line up with TRBD2. The junction had 6 bases not matched to a gene; V was cut back by 3 bases and J by 5 bases. Germline-derived CDR1 and CDR2 are SGHRS and YFSETQ. This CDR3 region has 16 residues. Here the CDR3 DNA reads TGCGCCAGCAGCTCGGGACTAGCGGGAATTGGAGATACGCAGTATTTT. This codes for CASSSGLAGIGDTQYF.

This chain uses TRBV5-4 with TRBJ2-7, with a weak D call TRBD2 (7 bases). This CDR3 has 14 residues. V was shortened by 4 bases and J by 7 bases, with 18 bases between the two germline ends. Germline loops: CDR1 SGHNT, CDR2 YYREEE (reference sequence). CDR3 residues: CASSRDGGAYEQYF. CDR3 nucleotide sequence: TGTGCCAGCAGCCGGGATGGGGGGGCGTATGAGCAGTACTTC.

This chain links TRBV27 with TRBJ1-1; D gene uncertain. The CDR3 extends over 13 amino acids. Germline V gene sequence: CDR1 MNHEY, CDR2 SMNVEV (reference sequence). The V gene lost 3 bases and the J gene lost 5 bases, with 10 bases spanning the gap. The CDR3 DNA sequence: TGTGCCAGCAGTTTGTCGGGGTGGACTGAAGCTTTCTTT. It yields the protein CASSLSGWTEAFF.